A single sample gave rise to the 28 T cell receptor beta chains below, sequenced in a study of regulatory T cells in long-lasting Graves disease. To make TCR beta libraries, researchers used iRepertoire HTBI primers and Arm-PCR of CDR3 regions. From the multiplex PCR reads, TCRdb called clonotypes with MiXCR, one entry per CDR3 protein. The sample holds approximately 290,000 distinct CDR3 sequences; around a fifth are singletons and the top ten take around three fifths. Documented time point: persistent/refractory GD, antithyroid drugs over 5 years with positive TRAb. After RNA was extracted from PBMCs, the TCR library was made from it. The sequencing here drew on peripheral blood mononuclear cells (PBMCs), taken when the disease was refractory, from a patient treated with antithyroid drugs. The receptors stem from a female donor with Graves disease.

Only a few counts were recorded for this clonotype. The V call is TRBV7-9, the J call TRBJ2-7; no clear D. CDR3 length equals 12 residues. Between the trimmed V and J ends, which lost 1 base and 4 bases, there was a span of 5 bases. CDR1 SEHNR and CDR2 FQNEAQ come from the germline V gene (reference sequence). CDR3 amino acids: CASSLVKYEQYF. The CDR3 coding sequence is TGTGCCAGCAGCTTAGTAAAATACGAGCAGTACTTC.

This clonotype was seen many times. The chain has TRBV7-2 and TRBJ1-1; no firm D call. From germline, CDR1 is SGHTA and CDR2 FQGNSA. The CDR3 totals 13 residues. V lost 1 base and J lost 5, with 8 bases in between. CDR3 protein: CASSLGSGTEAFF. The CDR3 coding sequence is TGTGCCAGCAGCTTAGGGTCGGGGACTGAAGCTTTCTTT.

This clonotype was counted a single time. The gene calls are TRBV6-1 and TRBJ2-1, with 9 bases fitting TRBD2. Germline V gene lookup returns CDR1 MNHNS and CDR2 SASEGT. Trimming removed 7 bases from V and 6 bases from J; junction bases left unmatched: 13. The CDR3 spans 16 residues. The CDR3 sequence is CASTYLGGRAANEQFF. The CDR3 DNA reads TGTGCCAGCACCTACCTGGGCGGGAGGGCCGCCAATGAGCAGTTCTTC.

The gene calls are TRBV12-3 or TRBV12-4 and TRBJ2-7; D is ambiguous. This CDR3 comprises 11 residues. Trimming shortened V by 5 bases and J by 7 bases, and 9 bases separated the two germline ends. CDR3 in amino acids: CASSVLWEQYF. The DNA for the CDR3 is TGTGCCAGCAGTGTTCTTTGGGAGCAGTACTTC.

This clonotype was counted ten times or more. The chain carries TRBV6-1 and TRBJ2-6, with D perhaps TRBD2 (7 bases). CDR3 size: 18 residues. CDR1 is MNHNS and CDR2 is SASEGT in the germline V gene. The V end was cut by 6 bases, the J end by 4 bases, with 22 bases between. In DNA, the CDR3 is TGTGCCAGCAGCGACTTTAGGGGGGGAGAGGCCGGGGCCAACGTCCTGACTTTC. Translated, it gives CASSDFRGGEAGANVLTF.

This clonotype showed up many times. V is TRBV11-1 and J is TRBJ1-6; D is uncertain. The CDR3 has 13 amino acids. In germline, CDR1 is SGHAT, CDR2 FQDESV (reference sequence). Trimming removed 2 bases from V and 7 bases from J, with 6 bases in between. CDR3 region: CASSLYNNSPLHF. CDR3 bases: TGTGCCAGCAGCTTATACAACAATTCACCCCTCCACTTT.

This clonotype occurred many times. The CDR3 reads CASSLRGQGRYEQYF. The CDR3 region has the DNA TGTGCCAGCAGTTTGAGAGGACAGGGTCGCTACGAGCAGTACTTC. J is TRBJ2-7 and V is TRBV27; 8 nucleotides line up with TRBD1. From germline, CDR1 is MNHEY and CDR2 SMNVEV (reference sequence). The V and J ends lost 3 bases and 3 bases, in that order; junction bases with no gene match: 7. The CDR3 totals 15 residues.

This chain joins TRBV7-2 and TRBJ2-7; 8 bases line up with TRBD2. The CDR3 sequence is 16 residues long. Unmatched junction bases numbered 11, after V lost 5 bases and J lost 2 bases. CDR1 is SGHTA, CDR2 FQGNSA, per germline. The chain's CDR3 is CASSQTSGSFTYEQYF. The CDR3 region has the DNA TGTGCCAGCAGCCAAACCAGCGGGAGCTTCACCTACGAGCAGTACTTC.

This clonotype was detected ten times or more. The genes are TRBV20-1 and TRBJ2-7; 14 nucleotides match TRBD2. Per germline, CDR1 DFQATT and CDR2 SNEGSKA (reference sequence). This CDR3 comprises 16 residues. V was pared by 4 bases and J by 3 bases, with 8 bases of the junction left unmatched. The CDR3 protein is CSATGTSGGRDYEQYF. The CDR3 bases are TGCAGTGCTACCGGGACTAGCGGGGGTAGGGACTACGAGCAGTACTTC.

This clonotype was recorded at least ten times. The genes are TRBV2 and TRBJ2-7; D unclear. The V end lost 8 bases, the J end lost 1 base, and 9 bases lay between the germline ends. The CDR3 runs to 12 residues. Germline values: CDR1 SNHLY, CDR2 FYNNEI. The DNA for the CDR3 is TGTGCCAGCCAGCCGGCGTCCTACGAGCAGTACTTC. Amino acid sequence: CASQPASYEQYF. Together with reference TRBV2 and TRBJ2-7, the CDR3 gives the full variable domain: EPEVTQTPSHQVTQMGQEVILRCVPISNHLYFYWYRQILGQKVEFLVSFYNNEISEKSEIFDDQFSVERPDGSNFTLKIRSTKLEDSAMYFCASQPASYEQYFGPGTRLTVT.

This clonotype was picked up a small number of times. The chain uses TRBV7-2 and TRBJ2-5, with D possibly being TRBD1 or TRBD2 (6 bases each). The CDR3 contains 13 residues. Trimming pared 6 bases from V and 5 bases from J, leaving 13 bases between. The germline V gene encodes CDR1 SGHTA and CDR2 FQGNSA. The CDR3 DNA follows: TGTGCCAGCAGAGTACAGGGAGGTGAGACCCAGTACTTC. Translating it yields CASRVQGGETQYF.

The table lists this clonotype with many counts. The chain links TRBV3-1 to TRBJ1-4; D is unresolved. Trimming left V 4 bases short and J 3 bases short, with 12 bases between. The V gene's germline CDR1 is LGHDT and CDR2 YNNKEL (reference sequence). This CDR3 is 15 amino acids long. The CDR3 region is CASSRRLRPNEKLFF. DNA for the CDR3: TGTGCCAGCAGCCGAAGACTGAGACCTAATGAAAAACTGTTTTTT.

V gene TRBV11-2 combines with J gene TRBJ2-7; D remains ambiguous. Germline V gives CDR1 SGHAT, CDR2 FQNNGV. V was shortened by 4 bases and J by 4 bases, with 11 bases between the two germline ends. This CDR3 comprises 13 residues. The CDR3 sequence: CASSSAQLYEQYF. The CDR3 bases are TGTGCCAGCAGCTCAGCACAGCTGTACGAGCAGTACTTC.

In nucleotides, the CDR3 is TGCGCCAGCAGCCTCTCGACAGGGGGTACCCAGTACTTC. It translates to CASSLSTGGTQYF. The chain has TRBV4-1 and TRBJ2-5; 9 nucleotides match TRBD1. CDR3 length: 13 amino acids. Germline trimming cut 4 bases from V and 8 bases from J; bases unmatched to any gene: 5. Per germline, CDR1 MGHRA and CDR2 YSYEKL.

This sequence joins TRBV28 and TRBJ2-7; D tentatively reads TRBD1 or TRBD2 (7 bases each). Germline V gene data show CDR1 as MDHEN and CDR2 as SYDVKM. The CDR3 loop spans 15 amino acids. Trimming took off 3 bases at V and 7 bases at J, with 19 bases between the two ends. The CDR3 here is CASSFSSRGGWEQYF. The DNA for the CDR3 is TGTGCCAGCAGTTTTAGTTCCAGGGGGGGTTGGGAGCAGTACTTC.

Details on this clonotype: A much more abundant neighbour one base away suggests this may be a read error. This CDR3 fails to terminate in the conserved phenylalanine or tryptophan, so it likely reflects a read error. CDR3 sequence: CASSLVYGGETEAFS. In DNA form, the CDR3 reads TGCGCCAGCAGCTTGGTTTATGGCGGCGAAACTGAAGCTTTCTCT. The rearrangement links TRBV5-1 to TRBJ1-1; no firm D call. The CDR3 has 15 amino acids. CDR1 and CDR2 from the germline V gene are SGHRS and YFSETQ. Trimming took 0 bases from V and 5 from J, leaving 14 bases between them.

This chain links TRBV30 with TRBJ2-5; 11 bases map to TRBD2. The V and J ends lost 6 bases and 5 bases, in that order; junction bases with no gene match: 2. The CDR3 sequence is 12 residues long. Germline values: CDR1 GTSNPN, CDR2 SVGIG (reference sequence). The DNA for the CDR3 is TGTGCCTGCCGGACTAGCGGGGAGACCCAGTACTTC. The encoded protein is CACRTSGETQYF.

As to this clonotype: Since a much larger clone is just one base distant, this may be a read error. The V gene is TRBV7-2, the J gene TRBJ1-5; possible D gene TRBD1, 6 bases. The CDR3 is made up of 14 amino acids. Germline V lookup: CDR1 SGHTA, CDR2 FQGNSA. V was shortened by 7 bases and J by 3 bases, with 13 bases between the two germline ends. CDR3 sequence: CASNLGAVNQPQHF. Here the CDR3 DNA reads TGTGCCAGCAACTTGGGGGCAGTCAATCAGCCCCAGCATTTT.

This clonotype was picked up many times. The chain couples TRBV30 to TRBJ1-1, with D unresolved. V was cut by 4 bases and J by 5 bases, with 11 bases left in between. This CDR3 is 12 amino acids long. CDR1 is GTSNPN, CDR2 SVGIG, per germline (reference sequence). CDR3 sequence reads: CAWNPGSTEAFF. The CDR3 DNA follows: TGTGCCTGGAATCCTGGGAGTACTGAAGCTTTCTTT.

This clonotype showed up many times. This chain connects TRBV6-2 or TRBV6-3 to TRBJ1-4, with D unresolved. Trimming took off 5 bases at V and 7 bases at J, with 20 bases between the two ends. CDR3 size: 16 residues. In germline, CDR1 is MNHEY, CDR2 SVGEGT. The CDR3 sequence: CASSDRGIAGGEKLFF. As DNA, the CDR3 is TGTGCCAGCAGTGACCGAGGTATCGCAGGCGGTGAAAAACTGTTTTTT.

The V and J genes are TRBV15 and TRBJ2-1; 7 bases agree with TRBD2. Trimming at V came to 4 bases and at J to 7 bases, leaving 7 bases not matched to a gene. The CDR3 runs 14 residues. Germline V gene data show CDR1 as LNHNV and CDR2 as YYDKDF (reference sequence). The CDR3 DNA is TGTGCCACCAGCATCGGACTAGATCTAAATGAGCAGTTCTTC. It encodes CATSIGLDLNEQFF. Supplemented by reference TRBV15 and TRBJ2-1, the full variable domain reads DAMVIQNPRYQVTQFGKPVTLSCSQTLNHNVMYWYQQKSSQAPKLLFHYYDKDFNNEADTPDNFQSRRPNTSFCFLDIRSPGLGDTAMYLCATSIGLDLNEQFFGPGTRLTVL.

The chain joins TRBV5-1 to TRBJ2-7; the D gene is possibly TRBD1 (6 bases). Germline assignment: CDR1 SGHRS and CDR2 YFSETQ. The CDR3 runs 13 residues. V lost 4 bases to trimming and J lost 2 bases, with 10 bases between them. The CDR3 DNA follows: TGCGCCAGCAGCAGGGACAACACCTACGAGCAGTACTTC. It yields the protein CASSRDNTYEQYF.

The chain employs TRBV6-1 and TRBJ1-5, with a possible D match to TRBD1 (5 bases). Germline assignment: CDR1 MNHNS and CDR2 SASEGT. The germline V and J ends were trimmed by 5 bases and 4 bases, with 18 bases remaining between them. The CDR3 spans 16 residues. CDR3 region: CASSPLWDGKNQPQHF. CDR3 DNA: TGTGCCAGCAGTCCGCTCTGGGACGGGAAAAATCAGCCCCAGCATTTT.

CDR3 nucleotide sequence: TGTGCCAGCAGGGGGACGGTCGGGGGCGGGGAGCTGTTTTTT. Protein product: CASRGTVGGGELFF. This rearrangement joins TRBV6-1 to TRBJ2-2; D is possibly TRBD2 (6 bases). Trimming took 6 bases from V and 7 from J, leaving 15 bases between them. CDR1 is MNHNS, CDR2 SASEGT, per germline. CDR3 size: 14 residues.

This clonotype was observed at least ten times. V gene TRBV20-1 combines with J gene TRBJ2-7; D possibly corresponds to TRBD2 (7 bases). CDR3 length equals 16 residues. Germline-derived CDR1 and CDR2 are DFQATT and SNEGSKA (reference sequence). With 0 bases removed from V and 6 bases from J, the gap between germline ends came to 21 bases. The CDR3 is CSARDLGASGGGEQYF. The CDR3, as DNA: TGCAGTGCTAGAGATCTCGGGGCTAGCGGAGGGGGCGAGCAGTACTTC.

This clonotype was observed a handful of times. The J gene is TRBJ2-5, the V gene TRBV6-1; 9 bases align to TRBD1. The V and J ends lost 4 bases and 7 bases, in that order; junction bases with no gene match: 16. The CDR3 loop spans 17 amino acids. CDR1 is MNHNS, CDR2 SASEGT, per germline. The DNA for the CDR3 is TGTGCCAGCAGTGGCCAGGAGGACAGGGGCGTGGGGGGGACCCAGTACTTC. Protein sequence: CASSGQEDRGVGGTQYF.

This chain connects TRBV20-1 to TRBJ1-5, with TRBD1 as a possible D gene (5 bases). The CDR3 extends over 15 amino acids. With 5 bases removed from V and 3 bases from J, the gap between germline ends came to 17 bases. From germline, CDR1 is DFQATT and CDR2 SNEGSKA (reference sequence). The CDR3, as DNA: TGCAGTGCTCGCGGGACGGATTCGGTCAATCAGCCCCAGCATTTT. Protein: CSARGTDSVNQPQHF.

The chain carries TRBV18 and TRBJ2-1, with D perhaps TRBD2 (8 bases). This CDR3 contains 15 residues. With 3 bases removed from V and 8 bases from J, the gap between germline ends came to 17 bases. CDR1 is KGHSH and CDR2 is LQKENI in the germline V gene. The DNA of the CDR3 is TGTGCCAGCTCACCGACAGGGACTAGTATCTATGAGCAGTTCTTC. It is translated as CASSPTGTSIYEQFF.